This is a list of T cell receptor beta chains from one sample in a study of technical replicates of blood from several donors. TCRdb's copy holds only in-frame clones and misses some; the assay was immunoSEQ multiplex PCR. The sample records about 100,000 clones, 90% to 96% being singletons. The sample taken for sequencing was T cells isolated from PBMCs. The receptors come from a human donor in good health. Both conserved end residues are part of each CDR3. The order of the fields is CDR3 protein, CDR3 DNA, D gene, V gene, J gene, clone size. A D gene is named only where the DNA matches it firmly. Clone size appears in some rows only: once, few, many, or a class for an expanded clone.

CDR3aa: CASSNSVQLASNQPQHF
CDR3nt: TGTGCCAGCAGCAACAGTGTACAGCTGGCAAGCAATCAGCCCCAGCATTTT
d_gene: -
v_gene: TRBV7-9
j_gene: TRBJ1-5
abundance: -

CDR3aa: CASSVGGLAGGHGTGELFF
CDR3nt: TGTGCCAGCAGCGTAGGAGGACTAGCGGGGGGTCATGGCACCGGGGAGCTGTTTTTT
d_gene: TRBD2
v_gene: TRBV9
j_gene: TRBJ2-2
abundance: -

CDR3aa: CASSSPNEQFF
CDR3nt: TGTGCCAGCAGCTCCCCGAATGAGCAGTTCTTC
d_gene: -
v_gene: TRBV7-8
j_gene: TRBJ2-1
abundance: -

CDR3aa: CASSSQGMVTDTQYF
CDR3nt: TGTGCCAGCAGCTCACAGGGGATGGTAACAGATACGCAGTATTTT
d_gene: TRBD1
v_gene: TRBV7-3
j_gene: TRBJ2-3
abundance: -

CDR3aa: CASSPPRVAGSGEQFF
CDR3nt: TGTGCCAGCAGCCCCCCTAGGGTAGCGGGTTCAGGAGAGCAGTTCTTC
d_gene: TRBD2
v_gene: TRBV9
j_gene: TRBJ2-1
abundance: -

CDR3aa: CASSQWASGRGETQYF
CDR3nt: TGCGCCAGCAGCCAATGGGCTAGCGGGAGGGGGGAGACCCAGTACTTC
d_gene: TRBD2
v_gene: TRBV4-1
j_gene: TRBJ2-5
abundance: -

CDR3aa: CASGDNRGYTF
CDR3nt: TGTGCTAGTGGGGACAACCGTGGCTACACCTTC
d_gene: -
v_gene: TRBV12-5
j_gene: TRBJ1-2
abundance: -

CDR3aa: CASSFGLAGPDTQYF
CDR3nt: TGCGCCAGCAGCTTCGGACTAGCGGGGCCGGATACGCAGTATTTT
d_gene: TRBD2
v_gene: TRBV5-1
j_gene: TRBJ2-3
abundance: -

CDR3aa: CASSSQNSYEQYF
CDR3nt: TGTGCCAGCAGCTCCCAGAACTCCTACGAGCAGTACTTC
d_gene: -
v_gene: TRBV7-3
j_gene: TRBJ2-7
abundance: -

CDR3aa: CASSSTSGSTGELFF
CDR3nt: TGTGCCAGCAGCTCCACTAGCGGGAGTACCGGGGAGCTGTTTTTT
d_gene: TRBD2
v_gene: TRBV11-2
j_gene: TRBJ2-2
abundance: -

CDR3aa: CASRNIGEAKNIQYF
CDR3nt: TGTGCCAGCAGGAATATTGGGGAGGCCAAAAACATTCAGTACTTC
d_gene: -
v_gene: TRBV6-5
j_gene: TRBJ2-4
abundance: -

CDR3aa: CASSWGSGGGRADEQYF
CDR3nt: TGCGCCAGCAGCTGGGGGAGTGGCGGCGGGAGGGCAGACGAGCAGTACTTC
d_gene: TRBD2
v_gene: TRBV5-1
j_gene: TRBJ2-7
abundance: -

CDR3aa: CASSSEASGIVLDIQYF
CDR3nt: TGTGCCAGCAGTTCGGAGGCAAGCGGGATTGTTTTGGACATTCAGTACTTC
d_gene: TRBD2
v_gene: TRBV2
j_gene: TRBJ2-4
abundance: -

CDR3aa: CASSQFSGVNQPQHF
CDR3nt: TGCGCCAGCAGCCAATTTTCAGGGGTCAATCAGCCCCAGCATTTT
d_gene: -
v_gene: TRBV4-1
j_gene: TRBJ1-5
abundance: -

CDR3aa: CASSEALIGSTDTQYF
CDR3nt: TGTGCCAGCAGTGAAGCCCTCATCGGTAGCACAGATACGCAGTATTTT
d_gene: -
v_gene: TRBV6-1
j_gene: TRBJ2-3
abundance: -

CDR3aa: CASSFFLGSRDRNTEAFF
CDR3nt: TGTGCCAGCAGCTTTTTCTTAGGGTCCCGGGACAGGAACACTGAAGCTTTCTTT
d_gene: TRBD1
v_gene: TRBV7-2
j_gene: TRBJ1-1
abundance: few

CDR3aa: CSVGQEVEAFF
CDR3nt: TGCAGCGTTGGACAGGAGGTTGAAGCTTTCTTT
d_gene: -
v_gene: TRBV29-1
j_gene: TRBJ1-1
abundance: few

CDR3aa: CASSLYPGTGGDVANQPQHF
CDR3nt: TGTGCCAGCAGCTTATACCCTGGGACAGGGGGAGATGTAGCTAATCAGCCCCAGCATTTT
d_gene: TRBD1
v_gene: TRBV7-6
j_gene: TRBJ1-5
abundance: -

CDR3aa: CASSLALGTSGGNRYEQYF
CDR3nt: TGTGCCAGCAGTTTAGCCCTCGGGACTAGCGGGGGAAACCGCTACGAGCAGTACTTC
d_gene: TRBD2
v_gene: TRBV28
j_gene: TRBJ2-7
abundance: -

CDR3aa: CASSFRGYEQYF
CDR3nt: TGTGCCAGCAGCTTTAGGGGCTACGAGCAGTACTTC
d_gene: -
v_gene: TRBV5-4
j_gene: TRBJ2-7
abundance: -

CDR3aa: CAIMGSGQGLNTQYF
CDR3nt: TGTGCCATCATGGGATCGGGACAGGGTCTAAATACGCAGTATTTT
d_gene: TRBD1
v_gene: TRBV10-3
j_gene: TRBJ2-3
abundance: -

CDR3aa: CASSLGQRGYTF
CDR3nt: TGTGCCAGCAGCTTAGGCCAGCGTGGCTACACCTTC
d_gene: -
v_gene: TRBV13
j_gene: TRBJ1-2
abundance: -

CDR3aa: CASSAPGHSYSNQPQHF
CDR3nt: TGTGCCAGTAGTGCCCCGGGACACTCCTATAGCAATCAGCCCCAGCATTTT
d_gene: -
v_gene: TRBV19
j_gene: TRBJ1-5
abundance: -

CDR3aa: CASSLGIGNTIYF
CDR3nt: TGTGCCAGCAGCTTGGGTATAGGAAACACCATATATTTT
d_gene: -
v_gene: TRBV5-6
j_gene: TRBJ1-3
abundance: -

CDR3aa: CAWRVRVYEQYF
CDR3nt: TGTGCCTGGAGGGTCCGGGTCTACGAGCAGTACTTC
d_gene: -
v_gene: TRBV30
j_gene: TRBJ2-7
abundance: -

CDR3aa: CASSVSAGLTDTQYF
CDR3nt: TGTGCCAGCAGCGTATCGGCGGGGCTCACAGATACGCAGTATTTT
d_gene: -
v_gene: TRBV9
j_gene: TRBJ2-3
abundance: once

CDR3aa: CAIRRTSGRVSSYNEQFF
CDR3nt: TGTGCCATCAGGAGGACTAGCGGGAGGGTGAGCTCCTACAATGAGCAGTTCTTC
d_gene: TRBD2
v_gene: TRBV10-3
j_gene: TRBJ2-1
abundance: -

CDR3aa: CASSVAGAFQSLHF
CDR3nt: TGTGCCAGCAGCGTAGCTGGGGCGTTTCAGTCCCTCCACTTT
d_gene: -
v_gene: TRBV9
j_gene: TRBJ1-6
abundance: -

CDR3aa: CASTGTGELFF
CDR3nt: TGTGCCAGTACAGGGACCGGGGAGCTGTTTTTT
d_gene: -
v_gene: TRBV19
j_gene: TRBJ2-2
abundance: -

CDR3aa: CASNPGQGIYGYTF
CDR3nt: TGTGCCAGCAACCCCGGGCAGGGGATTTATGGCTACACCTTC
d_gene: -
v_gene: TRBV7-6
j_gene: TRBJ1-2
abundance: few

CDR3aa: CASSFALRDRFSLRALEQYF
CDR3nt: TGCGCCAGCAGCTTTGCGCTCCGGGACAGGTTCTCCCTAAGGGCCCTGGAGCAGTACTTC
d_gene: TRBD1
v_gene: TRBV5-1
j_gene: TRBJ2-7
abundance: -

CDR3aa: CASSVQAVGNYGYTF
CDR3nt: TGTGCCAGCAGTGTACAGGCGGTGGGGAATTATGGCTACACCTTC
d_gene: -
v_gene: TRBV28
j_gene: TRBJ1-2
abundance: -

CDR3aa: CASSLQGGGTDTQYF
CDR3nt: TGCGCCAGCAGCTTGCAAGGGGGCGGCACAGATACGCAGTATTTT
d_gene: TRBD1
v_gene: TRBV5-1
j_gene: TRBJ2-3
abundance: -